This TCR beta chain was identified in a study of T cells in Graves' hyperthyroidism and ophthalmopathy. About the research overall: Prior to any treatment, at the point of initial diagnosis, peripheral blood was collected. General study points: Ophthalmopathy was told apart from stable hyperthyroidism by a 13 V-J model.

A NOSPECS grade of at least 4, a Clinical Activity Score of at least 3 and duration under 3 months were recorded in ophthalmopathy patients. The study based diagnoses on clinical symptoms, serum thyroxine and TRAb, thyroid ultrasound and orbital computed tomography. The CDR3 spans 16 residues. The germline gives CDR1 WNHNN, CDR2 SYGVQD (reference sequence). Trimming took off 3 bases at V and 0 bases at J, with 12 bases between the two ends. RNA transcripts served as the template for amplifying TCR beta CDR3 regions. Researchers ran a first-round RT-PCR on the TCR CDR3 using the HTBI primer set. One entry per CDR3 protein, called by TCRdb with MiXCR from the multiplex PCR reads. The table has around 500,000 distinct CDR3 sequences, about 16% seen once. Comments on this clonotype: Its antigen is not known.

The source is a woman aged 30 to 39 with Graves' ophthalmopathy. The chain joins TRBV10-1 to TRBJ2-1; no definite D call. The material sequenced was blood. CDR3 sequence reads: CASSDGSASSYNEQFF. The CDR3, as DNA: TGCGCCAGCAGTGATGGGTCCGCCTCCTCCTACAATGAGCAGTTCTTC.